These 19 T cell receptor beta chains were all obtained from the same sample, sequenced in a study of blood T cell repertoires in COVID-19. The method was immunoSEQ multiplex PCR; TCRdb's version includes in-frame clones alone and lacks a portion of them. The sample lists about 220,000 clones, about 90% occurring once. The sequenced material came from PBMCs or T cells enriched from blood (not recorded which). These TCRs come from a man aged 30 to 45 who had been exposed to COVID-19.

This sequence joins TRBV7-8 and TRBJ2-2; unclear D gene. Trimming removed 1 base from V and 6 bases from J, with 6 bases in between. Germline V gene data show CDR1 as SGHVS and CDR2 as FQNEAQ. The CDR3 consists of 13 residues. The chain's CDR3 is CASSLDGSGELFF. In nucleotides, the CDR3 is TGTGCCAGCAGCTTAGACGGGTCCGGGGAGCTGTTTTTT.

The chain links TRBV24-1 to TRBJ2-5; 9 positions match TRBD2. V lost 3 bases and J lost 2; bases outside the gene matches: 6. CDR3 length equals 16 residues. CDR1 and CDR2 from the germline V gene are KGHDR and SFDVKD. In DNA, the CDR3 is TGTGCCACCAGTGATCCGTCGACTAGCGGACAAGAGACCCAGTACTTC. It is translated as CATSDPSTSGQETQYF.

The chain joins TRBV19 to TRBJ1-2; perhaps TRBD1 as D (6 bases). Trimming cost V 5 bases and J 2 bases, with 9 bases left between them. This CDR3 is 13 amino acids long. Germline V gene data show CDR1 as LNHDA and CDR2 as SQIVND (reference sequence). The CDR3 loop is CASSRQVNYGYTF. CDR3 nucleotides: TGTGCCAGTAGTCGACAGGTAAACTATGGCTACACCTTC.

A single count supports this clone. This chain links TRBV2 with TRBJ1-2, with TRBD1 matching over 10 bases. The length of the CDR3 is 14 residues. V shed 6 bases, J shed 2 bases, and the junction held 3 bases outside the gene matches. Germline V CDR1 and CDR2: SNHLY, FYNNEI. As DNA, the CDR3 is TGTGCCAGCAGCGGGACAGGGGTAAACTATGGCTACACCTTC. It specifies CASSGTGVNYGYTF.

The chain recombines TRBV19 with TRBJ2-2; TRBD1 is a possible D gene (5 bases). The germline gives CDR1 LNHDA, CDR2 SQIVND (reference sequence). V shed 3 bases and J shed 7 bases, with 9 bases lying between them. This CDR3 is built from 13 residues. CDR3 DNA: TGTGCCAGTAGTATCAGGCAGGGCGGGGAGCTGTTTTTT. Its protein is CASSIRQGGELFF.

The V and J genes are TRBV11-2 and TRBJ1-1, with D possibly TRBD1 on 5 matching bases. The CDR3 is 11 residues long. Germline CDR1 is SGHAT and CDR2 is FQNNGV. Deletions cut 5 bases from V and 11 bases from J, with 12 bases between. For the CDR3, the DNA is TGTGCCAGCAGCCGGGACTGGTTGGCTTTCTTT. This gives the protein CASSRDWLAFF.

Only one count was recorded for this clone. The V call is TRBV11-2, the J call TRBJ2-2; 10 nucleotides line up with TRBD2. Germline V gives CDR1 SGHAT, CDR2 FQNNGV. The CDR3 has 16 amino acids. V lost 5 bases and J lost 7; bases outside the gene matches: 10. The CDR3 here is CASSAFASGGRGELFF. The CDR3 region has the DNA TGTGCCAGCAGCGCTTTCGCTAGCGGGGGTCGCGGGGAGCTGTTTTTT. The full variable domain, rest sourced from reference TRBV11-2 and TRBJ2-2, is EAGVAQSPRYKIIEKRQSVAFWCNPISGHATLYWYQQILGQGPKLLIQFQNNGVVDDSQLPKDRFSAERLKGVDSTLKIQPAKLEDSAVYLCASSAFASGGRGELFFGEGSRLTVL.

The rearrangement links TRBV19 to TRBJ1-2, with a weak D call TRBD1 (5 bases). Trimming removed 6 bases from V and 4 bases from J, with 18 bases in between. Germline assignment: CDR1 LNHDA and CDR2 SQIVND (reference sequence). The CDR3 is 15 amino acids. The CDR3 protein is CASSHGAGRIYGYTF. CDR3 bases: TGTGCCAGTAGCCACGGGGCGGGGCGGATCTATGGCTACACCTTC.

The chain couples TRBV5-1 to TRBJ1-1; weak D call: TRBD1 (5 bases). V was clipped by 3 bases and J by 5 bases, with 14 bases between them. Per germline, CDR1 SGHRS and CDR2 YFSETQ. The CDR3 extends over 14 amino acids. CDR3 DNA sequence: TGCGCCAGCAGCTCCCGGGGGTATTGGACTGAAGCTTTCTTT. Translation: CASSSRGYWTEAFF.

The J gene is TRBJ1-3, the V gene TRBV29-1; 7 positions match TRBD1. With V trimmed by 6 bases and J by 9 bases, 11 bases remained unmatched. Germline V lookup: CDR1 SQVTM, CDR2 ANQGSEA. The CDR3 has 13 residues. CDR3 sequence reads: CSVKGQTLGTIYF. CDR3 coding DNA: TGCAGCGTGAAGGGACAGACCCTAGGCACCATATATTTT.

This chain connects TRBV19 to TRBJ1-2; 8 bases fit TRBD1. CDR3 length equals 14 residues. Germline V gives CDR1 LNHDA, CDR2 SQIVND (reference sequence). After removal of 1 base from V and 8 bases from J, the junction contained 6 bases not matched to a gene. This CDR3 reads CASSIAEQGGGYTF. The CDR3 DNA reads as TGTGCCAGTAGTATAGCGGAACAGGGGGGCGGCTACACCTTC.

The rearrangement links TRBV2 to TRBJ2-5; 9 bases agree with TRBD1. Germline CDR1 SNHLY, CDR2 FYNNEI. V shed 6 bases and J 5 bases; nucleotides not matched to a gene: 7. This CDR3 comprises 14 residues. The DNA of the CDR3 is TGTGCCAGCAGAGGACAGGGGAGGATCGAGACCCAGTACTTC. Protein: CASRGQGRIETQYF.

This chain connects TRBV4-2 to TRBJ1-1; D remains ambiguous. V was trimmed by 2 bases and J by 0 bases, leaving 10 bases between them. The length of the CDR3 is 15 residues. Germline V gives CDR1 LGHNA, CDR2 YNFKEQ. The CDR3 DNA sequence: TGTGCCAGCAGCCAAATGGCAGGTATGAACACTGAAGCTTTCTTT. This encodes CASSQMAGMNTEAFF.

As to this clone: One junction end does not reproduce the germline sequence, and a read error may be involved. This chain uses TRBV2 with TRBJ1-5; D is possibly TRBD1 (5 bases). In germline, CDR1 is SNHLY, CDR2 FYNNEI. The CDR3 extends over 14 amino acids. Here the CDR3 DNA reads TGTGCCAGCAGTGATCGCGGGACCCATCAGCGCCAGCATTTT. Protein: CASSDRGTHQRQHF.

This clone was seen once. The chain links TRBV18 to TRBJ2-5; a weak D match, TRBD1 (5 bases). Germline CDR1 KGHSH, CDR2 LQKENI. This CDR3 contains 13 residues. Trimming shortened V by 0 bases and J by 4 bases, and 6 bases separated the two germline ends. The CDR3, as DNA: TGTGCCAGCTCACCACCAGGGGTAGAGACCCAGTACTTC. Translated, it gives CASSPPGVETQYF.

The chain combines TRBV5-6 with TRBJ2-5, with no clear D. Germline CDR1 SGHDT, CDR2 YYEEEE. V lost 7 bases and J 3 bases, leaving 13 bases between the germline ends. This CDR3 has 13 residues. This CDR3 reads CASSSEPEETQYF. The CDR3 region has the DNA TGTGCCAGCTCGTCGGAGCCAGAAGAGACCCAGTACTTC.

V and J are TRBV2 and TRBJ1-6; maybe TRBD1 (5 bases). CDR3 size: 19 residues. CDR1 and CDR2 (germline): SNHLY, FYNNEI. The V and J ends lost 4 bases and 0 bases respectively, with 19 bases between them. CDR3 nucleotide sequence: TGTGCCAGCAGTGCGTTGGACATTGGTGCTAGCTCCTATAATTCACCCCTCCACTTT. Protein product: CASSALDIGASSYNSPLHF.

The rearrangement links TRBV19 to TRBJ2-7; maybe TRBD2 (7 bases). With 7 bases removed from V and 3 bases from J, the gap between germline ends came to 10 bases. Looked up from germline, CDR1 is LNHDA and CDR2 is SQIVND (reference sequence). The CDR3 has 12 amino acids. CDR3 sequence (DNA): TGTGCCAGTACAGGGGACTACTACGAGCAGTACTTC. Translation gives CASTGDYYEQYF.

This CDR3 reads CASSGGLAQETQYF. CDR3 bases: TGTGCCAGCAGCGGAGGCCTAGCCCAAGAGACCCAGTACTTC. The chain combines TRBV9 with TRBJ2-5; tentatively, D is TRBD2 (5 bases). CDR1 and CDR2 from the germline V gene are SGDLS and YYNGEE. The CDR3 consists of 14 residues. V lost 3 bases to trimming and J lost 1 base, with 10 bases between them.